This TCR beta chain was captured by sequencing in a study of T cell responses to AZD1222 COVID-19 vaccine (dated by TCRdb to the early 2020s). For the wider study: Because spike-specific TCR depth and breadth did not differ between the two schedules, AZD1222 recipients who got a second dose at roughly 4 weeks were pooled with those who got a second dose at roughly 12 weeks. TCR sequencing covered some 240 trial participants: nearly 210 given two doses of AZD1222 and 26 given two doses of MenACWY control vaccine. Trial participants were enrolled by age into 18-55, 56-69 and 70-plus year subgroups, with approximately 150, 28 and 58 TCR-sequenced participants respectively.

In light of the paper, this sample's time point label describes: baseline before first vaccination. Vaccinee samples were obtained from the UK trials COV001 and COV002, which included a single-blind randomized controlled phase 2/3 trial of AZD1222 (ChAdOx1 nCoV-19) in healthy adults. For TCRbeta chain sequencing, PBMC samples from trial participants were taken at day 0 and at day 28 after the second dose. The CDR3 regions of human TCRbeta chains were analyzed by immunosequencing. As for the original processing: Repertoire TCRs were matched against a reference library of SARS-CoV-2-specific TCRs generated with the MIRA antigen-specificity platform. Breadth was defined as the fraction of unique TCRs that were SARS-CoV-2-associated, and depth was defined as the fraction of total T cells that were SARS-CoV-2-associated. Using the MIRA data, each spike-specific TCR was mapped to the spike region that the TCR reacts to and placed in a CD4 or CD8 class. Log10-transformed breadth and depth values were compared by one-way ANOVA with Sidak's multiple comparisons tests. Entries here come from immuneACCESS through TCRdb and include only in-frame sequences with V and J called. Some clones fail to appear in such tables; in the studies checked, an unresolved V gene covers under half of the shortfall, and the cause of the remainder is unknown. The V and J calls and clone size are taken from that table; D and trimming were inferred from the DNA. The sample table contains roughly 100,000 clones; only one count was recorded for over 80% of them. The top ten constitute less than 6% of the sample.

Per the germline V gene, MNHEY is the CDR1 and SVGEGT is the CDR2. V is cut by 2 bases and J by 7 bases, and the space between the germline ends is 15 bases. The CDR3 holds 14 amino acids from the cysteine to the phenylalanine. Only the CDR3 portion is preserved as DNA: 42 bases, with reading frame beginning at the first base. With regard to this clone: Its antigen specificity is not known. Base qualities are not recorded, but no much larger clone differs from it by a single base.

Results and caveats for the whole study, not just this receptor: Epitopes outside the regions mutated in the B.1.351 and B.1.1.7 variants were reportedly recognized by nearly half of the unique spike-specific TCRs. The 56-69-year group was small, and its depth increase did not reach significance, likely because of low power. Most participants were white British and females outnumbered males, and the authors suggested that clonal diversity may have been underestimated. Because no day 14 peak-response samples were available, repertoires were characterized only after the peak T cell response. Conclusions about previously exposed vaccinees are limited, since just 6 or 7 AZD1222 recipients were seropositive for SARS-CoV-2 at baseline. A significant rise in spike-specific TCR breadth and depth was observed after two AZD1222 doses relative to day 0 and relative to MenACWY recipients. Vaccine-associated CD4 TCRs spanned the whole spike protein, with dominant responses in regions 160-218 and 743-854.

The sequence links TRBV6-2 or TRBV6-3 to TRBJ2-7, with the D gene not confidently named. Material: peripheral blood, obtained on day 0 of AZD1222 vaccination. This TCR was sampled from an adult in good health. The bases read TGTGCCAGCAGTTACGTCCATTTAAGTGGGGAGCAGTACTTC. Its protein is CASSYVHLSGEQYF.